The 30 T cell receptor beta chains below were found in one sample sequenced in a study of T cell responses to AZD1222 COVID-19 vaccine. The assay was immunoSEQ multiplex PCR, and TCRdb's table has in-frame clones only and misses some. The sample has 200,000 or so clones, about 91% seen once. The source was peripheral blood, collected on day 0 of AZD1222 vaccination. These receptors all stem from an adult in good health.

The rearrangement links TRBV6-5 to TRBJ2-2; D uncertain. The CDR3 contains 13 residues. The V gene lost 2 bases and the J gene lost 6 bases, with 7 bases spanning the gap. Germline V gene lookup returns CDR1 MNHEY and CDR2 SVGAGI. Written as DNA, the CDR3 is TGTGCCAGCAGTTACCGGTGGGCCGGGGAGCTGTTTTTT. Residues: CASSYRWAGELFF.

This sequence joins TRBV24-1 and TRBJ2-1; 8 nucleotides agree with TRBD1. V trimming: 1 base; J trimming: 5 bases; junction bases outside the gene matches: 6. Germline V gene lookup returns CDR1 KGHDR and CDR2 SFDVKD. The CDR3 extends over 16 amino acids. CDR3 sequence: CATSDFPGGQHNEQFF. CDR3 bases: TGTGCCACCAGTGATTTCCCAGGGGGCCAACACAATGAGCAGTTCTTC.

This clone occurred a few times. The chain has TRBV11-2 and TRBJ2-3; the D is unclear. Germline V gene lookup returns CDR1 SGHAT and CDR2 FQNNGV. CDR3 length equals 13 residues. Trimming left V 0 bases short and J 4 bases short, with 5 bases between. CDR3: CASSLDRADTQYF. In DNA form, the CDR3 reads TGTGCCAGCAGCTTAGATCGAGCAGATACGCAGTATTTT.

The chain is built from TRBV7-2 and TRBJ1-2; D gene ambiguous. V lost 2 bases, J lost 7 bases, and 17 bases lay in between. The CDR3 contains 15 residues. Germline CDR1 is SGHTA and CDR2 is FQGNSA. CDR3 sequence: CASSLRAHGDSGYTF. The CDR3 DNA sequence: TGTGCCAGCAGCTTAAGGGCCCATGGTGACTCTGGCTACACCTTC.

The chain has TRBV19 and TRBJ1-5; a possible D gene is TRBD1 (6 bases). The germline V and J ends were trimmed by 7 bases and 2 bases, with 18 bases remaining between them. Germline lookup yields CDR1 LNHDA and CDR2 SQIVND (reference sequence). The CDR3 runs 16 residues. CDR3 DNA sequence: TGTGCCAGTACTTGGCAGGGGCGTCGGGGCAATCAGCCCCAGCATTTT. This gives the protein CASTWQGRRGNQPQHF.

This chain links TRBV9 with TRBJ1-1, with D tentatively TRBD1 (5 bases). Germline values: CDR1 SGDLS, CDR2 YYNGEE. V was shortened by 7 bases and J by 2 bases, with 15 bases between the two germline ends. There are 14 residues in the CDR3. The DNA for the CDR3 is TGTGCCAGCTGTCCGGGGCTTACTAACACTGAAGCTTTCTTT. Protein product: CASCPGLTNTEAFF.

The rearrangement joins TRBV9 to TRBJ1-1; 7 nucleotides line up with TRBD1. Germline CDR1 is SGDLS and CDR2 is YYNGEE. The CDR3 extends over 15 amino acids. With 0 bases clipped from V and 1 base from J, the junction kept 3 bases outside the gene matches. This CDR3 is CASSVVAGGNTEAFF. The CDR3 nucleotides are TGTGCCAGCAGCGTAGTGGCAGGGGGGAACACTGAAGCTTTCTTT.

CDR3 nucleotides: TGTGCCAGCAGCCAAGGTGGGGAGTATGGCTACACCTTC. Translation: CASSQGGEYGYTF. This chain links TRBV4-2 with TRBJ1-2; no clear D gene. The CDR3 spans 13 residues. Trimming took off 1 base at V and 5 bases at J, with 8 bases between the two ends. Germline V gives CDR1 LGHNA, CDR2 YNFKEQ.

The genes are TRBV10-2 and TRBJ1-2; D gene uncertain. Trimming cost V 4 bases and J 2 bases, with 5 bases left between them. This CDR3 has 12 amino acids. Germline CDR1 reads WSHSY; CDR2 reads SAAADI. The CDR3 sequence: CASSGSNYGYTF. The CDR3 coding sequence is TGCGCCAGCAGTGGATCCAACTATGGCTACACCTTC.

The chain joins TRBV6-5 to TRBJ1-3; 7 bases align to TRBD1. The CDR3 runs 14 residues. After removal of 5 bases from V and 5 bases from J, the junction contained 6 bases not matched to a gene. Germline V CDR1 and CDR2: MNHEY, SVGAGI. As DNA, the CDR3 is TGTGCCAGCAGTCCACAGACAGGGAGAAACACCATATATTTT. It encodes CASSPQTGRNTIYF.

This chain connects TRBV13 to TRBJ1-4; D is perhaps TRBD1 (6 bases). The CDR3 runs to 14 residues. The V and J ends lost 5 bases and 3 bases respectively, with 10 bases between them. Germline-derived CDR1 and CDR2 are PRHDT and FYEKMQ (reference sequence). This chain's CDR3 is CASSGQGPNEKLFF. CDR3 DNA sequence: TGTGCCAGCAGCGGCCAGGGGCCTAATGAAAAACTGTTTTTT.

As DNA, the CDR3 is TGCGCCAGCAGCCAAGCGCGAGCGGGGGCGTTCACAGATACGCAGTATTTT. It specifies CASSQARAGAFTDTQYF. The chain combines TRBV4-1 with TRBJ2-3; 8 nucleotides align to TRBD2. The CDR3 has 17 amino acids. The trim removed 1 base at V and 2 bases at J, leaving 8 bases unmatched. Germline CDR1 reads MGHRA; CDR2 reads YSYEKL.

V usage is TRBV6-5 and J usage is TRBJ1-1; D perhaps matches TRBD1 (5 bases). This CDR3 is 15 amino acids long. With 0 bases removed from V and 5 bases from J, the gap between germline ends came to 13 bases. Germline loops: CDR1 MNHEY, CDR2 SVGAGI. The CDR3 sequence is CASSYSREGETEAFF. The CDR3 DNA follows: TGTGCCAGCAGTTACTCCAGGGAGGGAGAGACTGAAGCTTTCTTT.

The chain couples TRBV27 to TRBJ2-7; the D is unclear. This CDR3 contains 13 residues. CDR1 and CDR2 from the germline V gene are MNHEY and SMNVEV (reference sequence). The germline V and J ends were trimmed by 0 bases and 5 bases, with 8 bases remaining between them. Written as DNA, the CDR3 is TGTGCCAGCAGTTTATCGGTCCGCCACGAGCAGTACTTC. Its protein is CASSLSVRHEQYF.

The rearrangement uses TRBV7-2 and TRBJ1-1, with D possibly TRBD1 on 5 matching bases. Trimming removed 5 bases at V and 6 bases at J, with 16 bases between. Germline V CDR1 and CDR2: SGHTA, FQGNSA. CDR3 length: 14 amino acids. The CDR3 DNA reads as TGTGCCAGCAGCCCGGACCACACAGGCTCTGAAGCTTTCTTT. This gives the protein CASSPDHTGSEAFF.

CDR3 nucleotide sequence: TGTGCCATCAATGGGGCCTATGGCTACACCTTC. Its protein is CAINGAYGYTF. This sequence joins TRBV10-3 and TRBJ1-2; D might be TRBD1 (5 bases). Trimming shortened V by 7 bases and J by 4 bases, and 7 bases separated the two germline ends. The CDR3 extends over 11 amino acids. Germline V gene sequence: CDR1 ENHRY, CDR2 SYGVKD.

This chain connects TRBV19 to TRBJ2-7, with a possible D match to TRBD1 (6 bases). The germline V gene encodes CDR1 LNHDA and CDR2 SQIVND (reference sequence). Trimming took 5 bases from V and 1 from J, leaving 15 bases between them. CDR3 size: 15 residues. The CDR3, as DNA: TGTGCCAGTAGTGTCACAGGGTCGGGGTCCTACGAGCAGTACTTC. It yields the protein CASSVTGSGSYEQYF.

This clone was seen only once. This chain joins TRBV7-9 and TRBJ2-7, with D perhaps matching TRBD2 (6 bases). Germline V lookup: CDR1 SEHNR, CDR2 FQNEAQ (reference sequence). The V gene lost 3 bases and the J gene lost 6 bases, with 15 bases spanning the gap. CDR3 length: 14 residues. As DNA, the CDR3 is TGTGCCAGCAGCTTCCCCGGAGGGGTAACCGAGCAGTACTTC. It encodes CASSFPGGVTEQYF.

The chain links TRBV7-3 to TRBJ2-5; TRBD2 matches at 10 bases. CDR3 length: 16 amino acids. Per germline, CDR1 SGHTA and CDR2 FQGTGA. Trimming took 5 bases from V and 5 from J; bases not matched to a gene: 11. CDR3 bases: TGTGCCAGCAGCCCTACCGGACTAGCGGCCGGGGAGACCCAGTACTTC. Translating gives CASSPTGLAAGETQYF.

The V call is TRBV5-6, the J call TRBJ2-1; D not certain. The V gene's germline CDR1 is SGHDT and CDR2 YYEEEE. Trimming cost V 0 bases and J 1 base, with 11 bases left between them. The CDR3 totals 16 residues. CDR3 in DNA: TGTGCCAGCAGCTTGGCAGGTCGGCAGTCCTACAATGAGCAGTTCTTC. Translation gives CASSLAGRQSYNEQFF.

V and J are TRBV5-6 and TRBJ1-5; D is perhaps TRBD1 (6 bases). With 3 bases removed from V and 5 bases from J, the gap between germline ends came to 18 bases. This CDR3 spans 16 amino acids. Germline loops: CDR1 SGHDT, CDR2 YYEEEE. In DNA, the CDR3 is TGTGCCAGCAGCTCTCAGGAAGGGGGAATCGATCAGCCCCAGCATTTT. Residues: CASSSQEGGIDQPQHF.

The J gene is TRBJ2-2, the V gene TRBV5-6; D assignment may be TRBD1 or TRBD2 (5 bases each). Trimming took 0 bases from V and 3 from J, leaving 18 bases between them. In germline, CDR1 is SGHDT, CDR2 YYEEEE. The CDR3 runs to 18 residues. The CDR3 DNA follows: TGTGCCAGCAGCTTGGAATATAGGGACCCCGCCTACACCGGGGAGCTGTTTTTT. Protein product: CASSLEYRDPAYTGELFF.

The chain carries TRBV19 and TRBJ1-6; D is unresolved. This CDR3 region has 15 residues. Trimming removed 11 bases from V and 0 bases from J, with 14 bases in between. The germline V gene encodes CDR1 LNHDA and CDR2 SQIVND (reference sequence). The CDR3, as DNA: TGTGCCGTAGGAGAGGACGGCTCCTATAATTCACCCCTCCACTTT. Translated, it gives CAVGEDGSYNSPLHF.

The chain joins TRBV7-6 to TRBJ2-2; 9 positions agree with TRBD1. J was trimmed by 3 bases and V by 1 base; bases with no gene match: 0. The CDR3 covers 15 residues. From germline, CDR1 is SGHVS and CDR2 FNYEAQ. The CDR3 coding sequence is TGTGCCAGCAGCTTAGACAGGGGGCACACCGGGGAGCTGTTTTTT. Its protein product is CASSLDRGHTGELFF.

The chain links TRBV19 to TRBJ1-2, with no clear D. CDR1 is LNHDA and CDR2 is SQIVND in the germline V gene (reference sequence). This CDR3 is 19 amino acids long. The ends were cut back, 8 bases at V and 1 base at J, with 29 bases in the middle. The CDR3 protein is CASHPEGLSPLGRNYGYTF. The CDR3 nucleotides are TGTGCCAGTCACCCCGAAGGACTGTCCCCACTGGGCCGTAACTATGGCTACACCTTC.

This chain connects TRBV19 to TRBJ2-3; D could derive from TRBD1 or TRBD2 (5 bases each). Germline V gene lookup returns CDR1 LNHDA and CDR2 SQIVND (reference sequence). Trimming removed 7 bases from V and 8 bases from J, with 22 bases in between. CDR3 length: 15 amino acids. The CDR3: CASTPGRTLSATQYF. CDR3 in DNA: TGTGCCAGTACTCCGGGACGGACTCTATCAGCTACGCAGTATTTT.

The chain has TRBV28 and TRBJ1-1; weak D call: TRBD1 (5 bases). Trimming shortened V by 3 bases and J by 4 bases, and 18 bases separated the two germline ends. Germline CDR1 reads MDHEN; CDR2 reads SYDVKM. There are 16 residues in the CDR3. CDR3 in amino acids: CASSFGRWGKGTEAFF. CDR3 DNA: TGTGCCAGCAGTTTTGGCCGATGGGGGAAGGGCACTGAAGCTTTCTTT.

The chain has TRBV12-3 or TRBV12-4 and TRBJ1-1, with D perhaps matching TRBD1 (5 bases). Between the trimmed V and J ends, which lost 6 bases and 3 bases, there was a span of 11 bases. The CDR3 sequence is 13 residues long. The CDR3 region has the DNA TGTGCCAGCAGGTGGGGGGGGTACACTGAAGCTTTCTTT. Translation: CASRWGGYTEAFF.

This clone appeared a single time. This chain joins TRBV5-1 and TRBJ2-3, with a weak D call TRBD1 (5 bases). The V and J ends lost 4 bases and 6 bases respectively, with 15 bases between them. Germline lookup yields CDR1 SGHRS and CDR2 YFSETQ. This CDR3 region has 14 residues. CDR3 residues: CASSQQGSADTQYF. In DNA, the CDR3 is TGCGCCAGCAGCCAGCAGGGAAGTGCGGATACGCAGTATTTT.

The CDR3 loop is CASGQGAGANVLTF. The CDR3 DNA sequence: TGTGCCAGCGGACAGGGGGCTGGGGCCAACGTCCTGACTTTC. The chain links TRBV2 to TRBJ2-6, with TRBD1 matching 10 bases. CDR1 and CDR2 from the germline V gene are SNHLY and FYNNEI. Trimming at V came to 8 bases and at J to 2 bases, leaving 0 bases not matched to a gene. The CDR3 spans 14 residues.